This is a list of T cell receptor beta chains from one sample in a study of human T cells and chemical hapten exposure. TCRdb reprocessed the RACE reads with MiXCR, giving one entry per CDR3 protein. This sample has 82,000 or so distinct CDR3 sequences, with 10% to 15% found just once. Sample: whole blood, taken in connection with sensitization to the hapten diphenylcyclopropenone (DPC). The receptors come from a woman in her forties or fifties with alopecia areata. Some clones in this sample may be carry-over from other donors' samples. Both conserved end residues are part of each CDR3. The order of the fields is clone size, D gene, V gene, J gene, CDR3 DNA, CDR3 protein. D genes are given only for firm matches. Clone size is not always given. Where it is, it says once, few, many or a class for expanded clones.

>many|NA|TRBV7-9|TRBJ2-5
TGTGCCAGCAGCGGATACCGGGGCGTGGACTTCTCCCAAGAGACCCAGTACTTC
CASSGYRGVDFSQETQYF
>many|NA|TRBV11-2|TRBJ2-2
TGTGCCAGCAGCTTTTCTACCGGGGAGCTGTTTTTT
CASSFSTGELFF
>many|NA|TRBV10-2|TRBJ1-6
TGCGCCAGCAGTGAGGGAGGGAATTCACCCCTCCACTTT
CASSEGGNSPLHF
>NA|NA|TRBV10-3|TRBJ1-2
TGTGCCATCAGTGAAGGGAACTATGGCTACACCTTC
CAISEGNYGYTF
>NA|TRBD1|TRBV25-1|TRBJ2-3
TGTGCCAGCAGTCCCCCGGGGACAGGGACAGATACGCAGTATTTT
CASSPPGTGTDTQYF
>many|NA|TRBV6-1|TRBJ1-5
TGTGCCAGCAGTGAAAGCGGACTCAATCAGCCCCAGCATTTT
CASSESGLNQPQHF
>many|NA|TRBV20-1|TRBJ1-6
TGCAGTGCTAGAGATACTGTGTCACCCAATTCACCCCTCCACTTT
CSARDTVSPNSPLHF
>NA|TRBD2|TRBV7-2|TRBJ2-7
TGTGCCAGCAGCCTCGCAGGCGGGAGTTCCTACGAGCAGTACTTC
CASSLAGGSSYEQYF
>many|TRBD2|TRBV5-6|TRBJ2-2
TGTGCCAGCAGCTTGCCTAGCGGGAGGATCACCGGGGAGCTGTTTTTT
CASSLPSGRITGELFF
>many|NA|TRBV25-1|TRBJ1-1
TGTGCCAGCAGGGCCTGGGAGGGCCCCATCGCCACTGAAGCTTTCTTT
CASRAWEGPIATEAFF
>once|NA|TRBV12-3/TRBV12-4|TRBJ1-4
TGTGCCAGCAGTGTACCAGCTAATGAAAAACTGTTTTTT
CASSVPANEKLFF
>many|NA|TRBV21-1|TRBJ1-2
TGTGCCAGCAGCGAAGTGACCGGGGACACCTATAACTATGGCTACACCTTC
CASSEVTGDTYNYGYTF
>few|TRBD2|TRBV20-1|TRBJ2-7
TGCAGTGCTAGGGAAGCTAGCGGGGGCGGAACCTACGAGCAGTACTTC
CSAREASGGGTYEQYF
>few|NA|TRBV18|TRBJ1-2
TGTGCCAGCTCACCGTTGGAGGACTATGGCTACACCTTC
CASSPLEDYGYTF
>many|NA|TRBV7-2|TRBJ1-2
TGTGCCAGCAGCTTACAGGGGCGCCGCTATGGCTACACCTTC
CASSLQGRRYGYTF
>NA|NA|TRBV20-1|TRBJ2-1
TGCAGTGCTGATGACACTCCACTAAACAATGAGCAGTTCTTC
CSADDTPLNNEQFF
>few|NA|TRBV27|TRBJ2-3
TGTGCCAGCAGTTTTAACACAGATACGCAGTATTTT
CASSFNTDTQYF
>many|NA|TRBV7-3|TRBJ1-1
TGTGCCAGCAGCTTAATGGGAGGGAGAAACACTGAAGCTTTCTTT
CASSLMGGRNTEAFF
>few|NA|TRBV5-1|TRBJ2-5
TGCGCCAGCAGCTCGTACCCGGGACTTGAAGAGACCCAGTACTTC
CASSSYPGLEETQYF
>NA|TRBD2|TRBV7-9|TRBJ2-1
TGTGCCAGCAGCTTGGCTAGCGGACGTGCGGACAATGAGCAGTTCTTC
CASSLASGRADNEQFF
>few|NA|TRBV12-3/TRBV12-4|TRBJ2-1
TGTGCCAGCAGTTTTACGGGGACGGGGTACAATGAGCAGTTCTTC
CASSFTGTGYNEQFF
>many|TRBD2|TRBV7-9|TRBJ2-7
TGTGCCAGCAGCTCGAGACTAGCGGGAGGGTTCGACGAGCAGTACTTC
CASSSRLAGGFDEQYF
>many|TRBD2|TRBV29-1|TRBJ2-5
TGCAGCGTTGCCATCCGGGGCGCGGGAGCGAAAGAGACCCAGTACTTC
CSVAIRGAGAKETQYF
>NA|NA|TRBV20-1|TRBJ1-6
TGCAGTGCTAGAGATGATAGGGGGTATCATTCACCCCTCCACTTT
CSARDDRGYHSPLHF
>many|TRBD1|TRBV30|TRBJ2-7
TGTGCCTGGAGGACAGGGGTTTCCTACGAGCAGTACTTC
CAWRTGVSYEQYF
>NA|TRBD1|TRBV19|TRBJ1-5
TGTGCCAGTAAAGGGGGGACAGACTACAATCAGCCCCAGCATTTT
CASKGGTDYNQPQHF
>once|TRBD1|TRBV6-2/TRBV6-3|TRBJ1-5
TGTGCCAGCAGTTCCCCGGACAGGGACCCGAGCAATCAGCCCCAGCATTTT
CASSSPDRDPSNQPQHF
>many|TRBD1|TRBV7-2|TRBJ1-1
TGTGCCAGCAGTTTCAGACAGGGGTTCACTGAAGCTTTCTTT
CASSFRQGFTEAFF
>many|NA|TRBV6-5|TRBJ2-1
TGTGCCAGCAGGACCACGGGACTGGAGTTCTTC
CASRTTGLEFF
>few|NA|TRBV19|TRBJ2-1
TGTGCCAGTACCATACGGGGCGATCACTCCTACAATGAGCAGTTCTTC
CASTIRGDHSYNEQFF
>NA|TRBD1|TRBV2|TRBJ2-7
TGTGCCAGCAGTGTTGTGACAGGGCTTTCGTCCTACGAGCAGTACTTC
CASSVVTGLSSYEQYF
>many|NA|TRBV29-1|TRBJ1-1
TGCAGCGTTGCTACAGGTTTGGGGTCTGAAGCTTTCTTT
CSVATGLGSEAFF
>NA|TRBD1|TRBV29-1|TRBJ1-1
TGCAGCGTTGGAAAGGGACAGGGGGGGAACACTGAAGCTTTCTTT
CSVGKGQGGNTEAFF
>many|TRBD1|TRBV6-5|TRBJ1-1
TGTGCCAGCAGTTACGGGACAGGGAACACTGAAGCTTTCTTT
CASSYGTGNTEAFF
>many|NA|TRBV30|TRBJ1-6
TGTGCCGCCAAGGGAAGCTATAATTCACCCCTCCACTTT
CAAKGSYNSPLHF
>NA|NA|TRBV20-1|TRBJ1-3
TGCAGTGCTAGTCCAGTCCAGGCTGGAAACACCATATATTTT
CSASPVQAGNTIYF
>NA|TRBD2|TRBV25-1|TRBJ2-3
TGTGCCAGCAGGGATCAACTAGCGTCCCCAACGCAGTATTTT
CASRDQLASPTQYF
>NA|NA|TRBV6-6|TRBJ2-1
TGTGCCAGCAGTTCCCGCCGTGATCCGCCAGGCAATGAGCAGTTCTTC
CASSSRRDPPGNEQFF
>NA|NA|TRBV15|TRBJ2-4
TGTGCCACCAGCAGTAGACAACCCGCTACAAAAAACATTCAGTACTTC
CATSSRQPATKNIQYF
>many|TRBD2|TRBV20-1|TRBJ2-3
TGCAGTGCTAGAGCGGTTAGCGGGGCCTGGACAGATACGCAGTATTTT
CSARAVSGAWTDTQYF
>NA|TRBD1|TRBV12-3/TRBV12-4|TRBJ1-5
TGTGCCAGCAGAAGATCGACAGGGCGTAATCAGCCCCAGCATTTT
CASRRSTGRNQPQHF